This T cell receptor beta chain was identified in a study of cytomegalovirus exposure and HLA in healthy donors (dated by TCRdb to about 2017). Concerning the study at large: An earlier analysis of about 530 of the donors reported about 260 Gb of sequence data and 90 million to 120 million unique TCR beta sequences obtained from some 200 million T cells. Donor age, sex, ethnicity and CMV serostatus were collected together with the repertoire data. Several DR-DQ haplotypes were handled as single units for association and clustering, since linkage in the cohort was strong. Typing coverage varied by locus: roughly 620-640 donors for A, B, C, DRB1 and DQB1; under 550 for DQA1; nearly 610 for DPA1; under 490 for DPB1. Rather than using new phenotypic data, the later analysis identified candidate immune exposures from TCR beta sequences and from how often those sequences occurred across donors. A later genetic analysis used genome-wide SNP genotypes for about 60% of the roughly 700 donors, treating that subset as a discovery cohort. Class I and class II HLA loci were covered by the typing at four-digit resolution. The study aimed to test whether signatures of past pathogen exposure could be identified by cataloging public T cell receptors. In addition to the first cohort of 650 to 750 subjects, a separate validation cohort of under 150 different subjects was used. Across around 400 genotyped donors of the cohort, an average of about 220,000 unique TCR beta nucleotide sequences per donor were sequenced, and 15% to 20% of those sequences were non-productive. To study patterns of TCR occurrence, a later analysis re-analyzed previously published TCR beta repertoires from 600 to 750 donors and added high-resolution HLA genotyping. Of the 350 to 450 genotyped donors, roughly 85% fell in the genetic ancestry cluster associated with self-reported Caucasian donors. An early release that covered 640 HLA-typed donors contained approximately 300 gigabases of sequencing data and approximately 85 million unique TCR sequences. The study used immunosequencing to profile the T cell repertoires of approximately 630 subjects and linked those repertoires to cytomegalovirus serostatus. The study combined high-throughput TCR immunosequencing, statistical association of individual TCRs with disease status, and machine learning to predict cytomegalovirus infection status. An earlier analysis of around 580 of the donors used high-throughput TCR beta sequencing to judge whether each TCR beta V gene segment behaved as functional or pseudogenic. All discovery cohort repertoires had been generated on a single sequencing platform.

Libraries were prepared through the immunoSEQ multiplex PCR assay. For the multiplex PCR, a mixture combining 60 forward primers for TCR Vbeta segments and 13 reverse primers for TCR Jbeta segments was used. A multiplex PCR assay on genomic DNA amplified the CDR3 region of rearranged TCR beta genes. On the Illumina HiSeq System, the amplified TCR beta libraries were sequenced as 87-base-pair reads. Processing in the source paper ran as follows. A later analysis counted about 80 million unique TCR beta chains across the 690 or so repertoires, and around 9.9 million of these chains were shared by at least two donors. Raw reads were error-corrected and collapsed into unique sequences with a nearest-neighbor algorithm that merged closely related sequences to remove PCR and sequencing errors. V, D and J gene segments were assigned by aligning CDR3 sequences to IMGT reference sequences. Each retained sequence needed at least a six-nucleotide match to both a V gene segment and a J gene segment. Rearrangements were classified as productive when the CDR3 lacked stop codons and remained in frame with V and J, and all other rearrangements were classified as non-productive. CDR3 was defined according to IMGT convention as the region running from the second conserved V-encoded cysteine to the conserved J-encoded phenylalanine. The earlier analysis of some 540 of the donors excluded any sequence lacking an unambiguous match to a single V gene segment. In an earlier analysis of about 590 of the donors, a V segment was called functional when productive rearrangements were above 56.7%, and segregating when the standard deviation between donors exceeded 5%. To diagnose cytomegalovirus status from the catalog of TCR beta chain sequences, a statistical classification framework was built. A later analysis assigned V and J genes by comparing TCR nucleotide sequences with IMGT/GENE-DB human TR gene sequences. A later analysis assigned CDR3 sequences and most-parsimonious VDJ recombination scenarios with the TCRdist pipeline. In a later analysis, each TCR beta chain was defined by its CDR3 amino acid sequence together with its V-gene family, and reads without a unique V-gene family were excluded. As a way to deal with suspected cross-contamination and a sequencing artifact, a later analysis dropped over 550 nucleotide sequences that were highly shared and had low generation probability. For each public chain, a later analysis derived a clonal expansion index from normalized ranks of inferred template counts within each repertoire. A later analysis computed generation probabilities with a VDJ recombination model fitted to out-of-frame rearrangements, and checked the results against IGoR. In a later analysis, TCR-TCR, TCR-HLA and TCR-CMV co-occurrence was scored with hypergeometric tests, and a repertoire-size bias correction was applied to TCR pairs. False discovery rates were estimated in a later analysis by permuting HLA or CMV assignments 20 times. In a later analysis, co-occurring TCRs were grouped with DBSCAN, and TCRdist sequence similarity was added when clustering was performed within HLA-allele-positive subsets. Repertoires with fewer than 30,000 or more than 120,000 public chains were left out of co-occurrence clustering, as were five repertoires with anomalous nucleotide sharing. Entries here come from immuneACCESS through TCRdb and include only in-frame sequences with V and J called. Some clones fail to appear in such tables; in the studies checked, an unresolved V gene covers under half of the shortfall, and the cause of the remainder is unknown. V and J calls and clone size are given by that table; D and trimming were obtained from the DNA. Per the sample table, the count is approximately 200,000 clones. Jointly, the top ten make up roughly 0.74% of the sample.

Remarks on this clone: The clone's antigen remains unknown.

Reading from cysteine to phenylalanine, the CDR3 counts 13 amino acids. Of the read, only the CDR3 DNA is kept; its 39 bases are in frame from base 1. CDR1 SGDLS and CDR2 YYNGEE were looked up in the germline V gene. V loses 5 bases at its end and J loses 1 base; junction bases beyond the gene matches: 0. In total, roughly 710 healthy bone marrow donors made up the cohort. Cohort members were all nominally healthy when sampled, although unrecorded immune exposures were likely present. The donor was CMV seronegative and belonged to the group of 320 or so seronegative cohort members. A peripheral blood sample was collected from each donor, and TCR beta sequencing was performed on peripheral blood mononuclear cells. Genomic DNA extraction from the blood cell samples was performed with the Qiagen DNeasy Blood Extraction Kit. Results and caveats for the whole study, not just this receptor: HLA typing was unavailable for some donors at each locus, so association tests used only the typed subset. The earlier analysis of fewer than 750 of the donors excluded seventeen rarely observed V segments, including chromosome 9 orphons, because counts were too low. Presence/absence analyses assumed roughly uniform sequencing depth across donors, an assumption that may not hold. In a later genetic analysis, a missense DCLRE1C variant was associated with V-gene and J-gene trimming of TCR beta chains, and the association was replicated in an independent cohort. In the study, approximately 160 TCR beta chains were listed as associated with cytomegalovirus. When HLA alleles, especially DR and DQ, strongly co-occurred, TCR associations were difficult to assign to individual alleles. Correlated functional status among segregating V segments might be attributable to linkage disequilibrium, but an unknown experimental factor could not be ruled out. The cohort was sequenced for TCR beta chains only, and without alpha or paired-chain data the features that could be detected were limited. Across donors, most TCR sequences were observed very rarely, whereas some public TCRs were present in many individuals. In a later analysis, TCR association rates were found to vary across HLA loci, with the most associated TCRs seen for DRB1 alleles and the fewest for HLA-C alleles. A cluster of highly shared sequence variants was judged likely to represent a technical artifact of the sequencing pipeline. Most CMV-associated TCR beta chains appeared to be HLA-restricted in a later analysis, and the HLA associations seemed to be driven largely by CMV exposure. Cytomegalovirus status was reported to be diagnosed by the classifier with high specificity and sensitivity in both the original and validation cohorts. Broadly in line with IMGT annotations, most TCR beta V segments showed up in productive rearrangements about 87% or about 30% of the time in an earlier analysis of several hundred of the donors. Immune exposure information for the cohort was limited to CMV serostatus. According to the authors, the approach could potentially be generalized to other disease states and immunological phenotypes. A later genetic analysis reported fewer N-insertions in productive TCRs among donors in an Asian-associated ancestry cluster than the roughly 690-donor mean. A further reported finding was that TCR beta sequences accurately predicted the HLA-A and HLA-B alleles for most subjects in the first cohort. In a later analysis, around 17,000 TCR beta sequences were associated with specific HLA alleles at a false discovery rate of 0.05. In a later analysis, HLA-associated TCR beta chains showed more clonal expansion and lower generation probabilities than non-associated chains that were equally common. A later analysis reported that several top co-occurrence clusters appeared linked to parvovirus B19, influenza, CMV and Epstein-Barr virus. Three of the identified cytomegalovirus-associated TCR beta chains were confirmed in vitro to be specific for cytomegalovirus antigens. Some IMGT-functional V segments, including TRBV6-2 and TRBV6-3, could not be distinguished by the 87-base-pair reads and were therefore excluded.

The origin of this receptor is a boy under 18 in good health and CMV-seronegative. The rearrangement joined TRBV9 to TRBJ1-1; 9 nucleotides in the junction match TRBD1. Sequenced: PBMCs. The base sequence is TGTGCCAGCAGGGGACAGGGGAACACTGAAGCTTTCTTT. Its protein is CASRGQGNTEAFF.